The 21 T cell receptor beta chains given below trace back to one sample, sequenced in a study of T cell changes during pregnancy in multiple sclerosis. TCRdb's copy holds only in-frame clones and misses some; the assay was immunoSEQ multiplex PCR. This table has 65,000 to 80,000 clones, approximately 90% appearing once. The source material was peripheral blood, sampled in the third trimester of pregnancy. These receptors all stem from a female donor with multiple sclerosis, enrolled in a pregnancy study.

The genes are TRBV27 and TRBJ1-5, with TRBD1 matching 8 bases. V gave up 4 bases and J gave up 8 bases; unmatched junction bases: 7. The CDR3 has 14 residues. Germline V gene sequence: CDR1 MNHEY, CDR2 SMNVEV (reference sequence). The CDR3 nucleotides are TGTGCCAGCAGTTCGCAGGGGGCGGCGGAGCCCCAGCATTTT. As protein: CASSSQGAAEPQHF.

This chain links TRBV27 with TRBJ2-2, with 8 bases matching TRBD1. V lost 4 bases to trimming and J lost 5 bases; unmatched junction nucleotides: 6. Germline V lookup: CDR1 MNHEY, CDR2 SMNVEV (reference sequence). This CDR3 contains 15 residues. CDR3 sequence (DNA): TGTGCCAGCAGTTGCCCCAGGGGGCGAACCGGGGAGCTGTTTTTT. Its protein is CASSCPRGRTGELFF.

The rearrangement joins TRBV21-1 to TRBJ2-7; TRBD1 is the table's D call and was not checked against the DNA. TRBV21-1 is assigned pseudogene status. The CDR3 covers 18 residues. The CDR3 region is CASSKRSRGHPSSYEQYF. The CDR3 DNA reads TGTGCCAGCAGCAAAAGGTCCAGGGGCCATCCGAGCTCCTACGAGCAGTACTTC.

V usage is TRBV19 and J usage is TRBJ2-7; D is perhaps TRBD1 (6 bases). Trimming shortened V by 4 bases and J by 7 bases, and 11 bases separated the two germline ends. This CDR3 is built from 12 residues. Looked up from germline, CDR1 is LNHDA and CDR2 is SQIVND (reference sequence). CDR3 DNA: TGTGCCAGTAGTAGAACAGGGAAGGAGCAGTACTTC. Encoded protein: CASSRTGKEQYF.

CDR3: CASSLQSGTGALYGYTF. In DNA, the CDR3 is TGTGCCAGCAGCTTACAATCCGGGACAGGGGCACTATATGGCTACACCTTC. The rearrangement uses TRBV7-8 and TRBJ1-2, with 10 positions matching TRBD1. Looked up from germline, CDR1 is SGHVS and CDR2 is FQNEAQ. The J segment lost 5 bases and the V segment lost 2 bases, leaving 11 bases of the junction unmatched. This CDR3 contains 17 residues.

The rearrangement links TRBV29-1 to TRBJ1-3; a weak D match, TRBD1 (5 bases). The CDR3 consists of 13 residues. V lost 6 bases, J lost 0 bases, and 9 bases lay in between. Per the germline V gene, CDR1 is SQVTM and CDR2 is ANQGSEA. Here the CDR3 DNA reads TGCAGCGTCAGGGAAAGCTCTGGAAACACCATATATTTT. Residues: CSVRESSGNTIYF.

The V call is TRBV19, the J call TRBJ2-7, with 8 bases identical to TRBD2. The germline CDR1 and CDR2 sequences are LNHDA and SQIVND (reference sequence). This CDR3 has 15 residues. The V and J ends lost 5 bases and 5 bases, in that order; junction bases with no gene match: 11. CDR3 amino acids: CASSAVSGGDDEQYF. CDR3 in DNA: TGTGCCAGTAGTGCGGTTTCGGGAGGGGACGACGAGCAGTACTTC.

CDR3 coding DNA: TGTGCCTGGAGTGCGTCGGGTGAAGCTTTCTTT. Protein: CAWSASGEAFF. V usage is TRBV30 and J usage is TRBJ1-1, with D uncertain. The CDR3 loop spans 11 amino acids. CDR1 GTSNPN and CDR2 SVGIG come from the germline V gene (reference sequence). V lost 1 base, J lost 7 bases, and 7 bases lay in between.

The rearrangement links TRBV7-3 to TRBJ2-3; maybe TRBD1 (6 bases). Germline assignment: CDR1 SGHTA and CDR2 FQGTGA. The CDR3 has 15 residues. Trimming took 5 bases from V and 6 from J, leaving 18 bases between them. In nucleotides, the CDR3 is TGTGCCAGCAGCCCTAGACCACAGGGACGGGATACGCAGTATTTT. Its protein product is CASSPRPQGRDTQYF. The full variable domain, completed using reference TRBV7-3 and TRBJ2-3, is GAGVSQTPSNKVTEKGKYVELRCDPISGHTALYWYRQSLGQGPEFLIYFQGTGAADDSGLPNDRFFAVRPEGSVSTLKIQRTERGDSAVYLCASSPRPQGRDTQYFGPGTRLTVL.

The V and J genes are TRBV5-6 and TRBJ2-1; D gene ambiguous. Germline lookup yields CDR1 SGHDT and CDR2 YYEEEE. Trimming removed 3 bases from V and 11 bases from J, with 12 bases in between. This CDR3 has 12 residues. The CDR3 DNA reads TGTGCCAGCAGCTCAACAGTGATCAAGCAGTTCTTC. Translation gives CASSSTVIKQFF.

The chain is built from TRBV4-1 and TRBJ1-2; D gene unclear. Germline V lookup: CDR1 MGHRA, CDR2 YSYEKL. Trimming stripped 2 bases from V and 6 bases from J, with 7 bases between. There are 12 residues in the CDR3. CDR3 residues: CASSQSRDGYTF. DNA for the CDR3: TGCGCCAGCAGCCAATCGAGGGATGGCTACACCTTC.

This clone has a single count. The chain employs TRBV28 and TRBJ2-5; D possibly corresponds to TRBD1 (6 bases). Germline V gene data show CDR1 as MDHEN and CDR2 as SYDVKM. This CDR3 has 13 amino acids. With 8 bases removed from V and 5 bases from J, the gap between germline ends came to 15 bases. The CDR3, as DNA: TGTGCCAGCGGAAAACAGGGCGGCGAGACCCAGTACTTC. This gives the protein CASGKQGGETQYF.

The chain joins TRBV11-2 to TRBJ2-3; a weak D match, TRBD2 (5 bases). Trimming took off 7 bases at V and 6 bases at J, with 20 bases between the two ends. CDR3 size: 15 residues. The V gene's germline CDR1 is SGHAT and CDR2 FQNNGV. The CDR3 sequence: CASTAFGLREDTQYF. In nucleotides, the CDR3 is TGTGCCAGCACCGCTTTTGGTCTGAGGGAGGATACGCAGTATTTT.

The chain uses TRBV5-8 and TRBJ2-3; weak D call: TRBD2 (6 bases). Trimming cost V 4 bases and J 6 bases, with 12 bases left between them. This CDR3 comprises 13 residues. The germline V gene has CDR1 SGHTS and CDR2 YDEGEE. The CDR3: CASSRRGSDTQYF. CDR3 bases: TGTGCCAGCAGCCGGAGGGGATCGGATACGCAGTATTTT.

The chain is built from TRBV7-9 and TRBJ1-4; D call uncertain. The CDR3 has 14 amino acids. Trimming removed 1 base at V and 5 bases at J, with 8 bases between. Germline values: CDR1 SEHNR, CDR2 FQNEAQ (reference sequence). The CDR3 bases are TGTGCCAGCAGCTTAGGGTTGAGGAATGAAAAACTGTTTTTT. It is translated as CASSLGLRNEKLFF.

The rearrangement joins TRBV7-9 to TRBJ2-1; 8 nucleotides align to TRBD1. CDR1 is SEHNR and CDR2 is FQNEAQ in the germline V gene (reference sequence). This CDR3 has 13 residues. CDR3: CAEDRDSYNEQFF. CDR3 sequence (DNA): TGTGCAGAGGACAGGGACTCCTACAATGAGCAGTTCTTC.

The chain links TRBV7-9 to TRBJ2-2; D is ambiguous. Germline CDR1 reads SEHNR; CDR2 reads FQNEAQ (reference sequence). This CDR3 comprises 15 residues. The V end was cut by 1 base, the J end by 0 bases, with 6 bases between. The CDR3 spells CASSLGQTNTGELFF. The CDR3 nucleotides read TGTGCCAGCAGCTTAGGGCAGACGAACACCGGGGAGCTGTTTTTT. Full variable domain (outside the CDR3, taken from reference TRBV7-9 and TRBJ2-2): DTGVSQNPRHKITKRGQNVTFRCDPISEHNRLYWYRQTLGQGPEFLTYFQNEAQLEKSRLLSDRFSAERPKGSFSTLEIQRTEQGDSAMYLCASSLGQTNTGELFFGEGSRLTVL.

The chain couples TRBV18 to TRBJ2-5, with D perhaps matching TRBD2 (5 bases). This CDR3 has 14 residues. Germline assignment: CDR1 KGHSH and CDR2 LQKENI. Deletions cut 0 bases from V and 2 bases from J, with 7 bases between. CDR3 protein: CASSPPPGQETQYF. Written as DNA, the CDR3 is TGTGCCAGCTCACCACCTCCGGGACAAGAGACCCAGTACTTC.

This rearrangement joins TRBV28 to TRBJ1-2; 8 nucleotides match TRBD1. V gave up 8 bases and J gave up 9 bases; unmatched junction bases: 8. The germline CDR1 and CDR2 sequences are MDHEN and SYDVKM. This CDR3 has 12 amino acids. CDR3 bases: TGTGCCAGCCAGACAGGGGTGAGGAGCTACACCTTC. This gives the protein CASQTGVRSYTF.

The chain links TRBV7-9 to TRBJ1-1; a possible D gene is TRBD1 (6 bases). The CDR3 totals 16 residues. Per germline, CDR1 SEHNR and CDR2 FQNEAQ (reference sequence). Trimming cost V 4 bases and J 6 bases, with 21 bases left between them. In DNA form, the CDR3 reads TGTGCCAGCAGCTCTACCTTCGCGGGCAGGGGCGCTGAAGCTTTCTTT. It is translated as CASSSTFAGRGAEAFF.

The J gene is TRBJ1-2, the V gene TRBV28; TRBD1 might be the D (6 bases). The CDR3 consists of 17 residues. Trimming took 2 bases from V and 4 from J, leaving 20 bases between them. Germline values: CDR1 MDHEN, CDR2 SYDVKM. CDR3 DNA sequence: TGTGCCAGCAGTTTAGGAGAGGGGGGGGCGCGCTTCTATGGCTACACCTTC. This gives the protein CASSLGEGGARFYGYTF.